These 25 T cell receptor beta chains came from one sample sequenced in a study of cytotoxic CD8 clonotypes in ibrutinib-treated CLL. Using immunoSEQ multiplex PCR, the repertoire was profiled, and TCRdb retains in-frame clones only, with some absent. The table records around 310,000 clones, 80% of them present only once. The sequencing here drew on PBMCs, taken before ibrutinib treatment. Receptors originate from a human donor with chronic lymphocytic leukemia.

This chain uses TRBV4-3 with TRBJ1-3; D unresolved. Germline V gives CDR1 LGHNA, CDR2 YSLEER. Trimming left V 5 bases short and J 0 bases short, with 11 bases between. The CDR3 extends over 15 amino acids. The DNA of the CDR3 is TGCGCCAGCAGCGGCGTAGTGGCCTCTGGAAACACCATATATTTT. Translating it yields CASSGVVASGNTIYF.

This chain joins TRBV5-4 and TRBJ2-3; 11 bases match TRBD2. The germline V gene has CDR1 SGHNT and CDR2 YYREEE (reference sequence). V lost 4 bases to trimming and J lost 1 base; unmatched junction nucleotides: 2. The CDR3 has 15 residues. The chain's CDR3 is CASSQGLAGTDTQYF. CDR3 DNA: TGTGCCAGCAGCCAGGGACTAGCGGGCACAGATACGCAGTATTTT.

The chain has TRBV4-1 and TRBJ1-1; D uncertain. This CDR3 is built from 13 residues. The V end lost 4 bases, the J end lost 6 bases, and 12 bases lay between the germline ends. Germline lookup yields CDR1 MGHRA and CDR2 YSYEKL. The CDR3 bases are TGCGCCAGCAGCCCGAGTGGGGTCCCTGAAGCTTTCTTT. Its protein is CASSPSGVPEAFF.

The J gene is TRBJ2-7, the V gene TRBV5-1; 9 nucleotides line up with TRBD1. Germline loops: CDR1 SGHRS, CDR2 YFSETQ. The junction had 8 bases not matched to a gene; V was cut back by 0 bases and J by 4 bases. The CDR3 is 16 amino acids. DNA for the CDR3: TGCGCCAGCAGCTTGGCCAGGGGACAGGGCACATACGAGCAGTACTTC. It translates to CASSLARGQGTYEQYF.

The rearrangement joins TRBV6-6 to TRBJ2-7, with 13 bases matching TRBD2. The ends lost 7 bases at V and 6 bases at J; junction bases unmatched: 6. Germline CDR1 MNHNY, CDR2 SVGAGI (reference sequence). The CDR3 totals 14 residues. CDR3 bases: TGTGCCAGCACCCTACTAGCGGGAGGGCCCGAGCAGTACTTC. Translated: CASTLLAGGPEQYF.

The genes are TRBV28 and TRBJ2-7; D unclear. V was pared by 2 bases and J by 3 bases, with 5 bases between. Looked up from germline, CDR1 is MDHEN and CDR2 is SYDVKM. This CDR3 contains 12 residues. In nucleotides, the CDR3 is TGTGCCAGCAGTTTAGTCCGCTACGAGCAGTACTTC. As protein: CASSLVRYEQYF.

The gene calls are TRBV5-6 and TRBJ1-2; 8 nucleotides match TRBD1. Germline V gene data show CDR1 as SGHDT and CDR2 as YYEEEE. CDR3 length: 13 residues. The V and J ends lost 2 bases and 6 bases, in that order; junction bases with no gene match: 3. In DNA form, the CDR3 reads TGTGCCAGCAGCTTCCCAGGGGGCGATGGCTACACCTTC. It specifies CASSFPGGDGYTF. Drawing the rest from reference TRBV5-6 and TRBJ1-2, the complete variable domain is DAGVTQSPTHLIKTRGQQVTLRCSPKSGHDTVSWYQQALGQGPQFIFQYYEEEERQRGNFPDRFSGHQFPNYSSELNVNALLLGDSALYLCASSFPGGDGYTFGSGTRLTVV.

The chain combines TRBV7-3 with TRBJ2-1, with TRBD1 identical over 7 bases. The CDR3 contains 16 residues. The germline V gene encodes CDR1 SGHTA and CDR2 FQGTGA. The trim removed 5 bases at V and 5 bases at J, leaving 12 bases unmatched. CDR3 amino acids: CASSHTGTTGDNEQFF. The CDR3 DNA is TGTGCCAGCAGCCATACCGGGACAACAGGGGACAATGAGCAGTTCTTC. Combining the CDR3 with reference TRBV7-3 and TRBJ2-1 gives the whole variable domain GAGVSQTPSNKVTEKGKYVELRCDPISGHTALYWYRQSLGQGPEFLIYFQGTGAADDSGLPNDRFFAVRPEGSVSTLKIQRTERGDSAVYLCASSHTGTTGDNEQFFGPGTRLTVL.

The chain couples TRBV9 to TRBJ1-5; D is undetermined. The CDR3 covers 14 residues. The germline gives CDR1 SGDLS, CDR2 YYNGEE. The V and J ends lost 0 bases and 9 bases respectively, with 13 bases between them. The CDR3 sequence is CASSVEMGIGPQHF. The CDR3 DNA reads as TGTGCCAGCAGCGTAGAAATGGGAATAGGGCCCCAGCATTTT.

This clone was observed a few times. The V and J genes are TRBV15 and TRBJ2-3; 7 positions agree with TRBD2. The CDR3 is 15 residues long. Trimming cost V 0 bases and J 4 bases; bases outside gene matches: 4. From germline, CDR1 is LNHNV and CDR2 YYDKDF (reference sequence). Here the CDR3 DNA reads TGTGCCACCAGCAGAGATTGGCTAGCGGCAGATACGCAGTATTTT. Its protein is CATSRDWLAADTQYF.

The V gene is TRBV4-2, the J gene TRBJ2-7; 8 positions match TRBD2. Germline V CDR1 and CDR2: LGHNA, YNFKEQ. This CDR3 is built from 14 residues. The V gene end was trimmed by 1 base and the J gene end by 8 bases; junction bases not matched to a gene: 7. The CDR3 DNA follows: TGTGCCAGCAGCCAAGTATCCGGGACTAGTAAGCAGTACTTC. It yields the protein CASSQVSGTSKQYF.

The V call is TRBV19, the J call TRBJ2-5; TRBD2 might be the D (5 bases). This CDR3 region has 12 residues. Germline loops: CDR1 LNHDA, CDR2 SQIVND (reference sequence). The V and J ends lost 6 bases and 0 bases respectively, with 5 bases between them. The CDR3: CASRGDQETQYF. The CDR3 DNA is TGTGCCAGTAGGGGAGACCAAGAGACCCAGTACTTC.

This clone was seen only a few times. The chain couples TRBV27 to TRBJ2-1; TRBD1 might be the D (5 bases). V was clipped by 4 bases and J by 6 bases, with 13 bases between them. The CDR3 totals 14 residues. Germline V gene lookup returns CDR1 MNHEY and CDR2 SMNVEV (reference sequence). CDR3 sequence reads: CASSWGRVANEQFF. The CDR3 coding sequence is TGTGCCAGCAGTTGGGGCAGGGTTGCCAATGAGCAGTTCTTC.

The genes are TRBV27 and TRBJ2-7; D is perhaps TRBD1 (6 bases). Germline V gene sequence: CDR1 MNHEY, CDR2 SMNVEV (reference sequence). The CDR3 is 13 amino acids. Trimming cost V 5 bases and J 3 bases, with 11 bases left between them. The CDR3 coding sequence is TGTGCCAGCAGTACAAGGGACAACTACGAGCAGTACTTC. Translating gives CASSTRDNYEQYF.

The V gene is TRBV7-2, the J gene TRBJ2-7, with 9 bases lining up with TRBD2. Trimming cost V 6 bases and J 7 bases; bases outside gene matches: 13. There are 15 residues in the CDR3. The germline V gene encodes CDR1 SGHTA and CDR2 FQGNSA. CDR3 DNA: TGTGCCAGCAGACCCTTTGGGACTAGCAGGAGTGAGCAGTACTTC. The encoded protein is CASRPFGTSRSEQYF.

The chain recombines TRBV4-2 with TRBJ2-7; D may be TRBD1 or TRBD2 (6 bases each). CDR1 is LGHNA and CDR2 is YNFKEQ in the germline V gene. Trimming removed 2 bases at V and 7 bases at J, with 18 bases between. CDR3 length equals 15 residues. CDR3 amino acids: CASSQRGERLSEQYF. CDR3 DNA: TGTGCCAGCAGCCAAAGGGGGGAGAGGCTGAGTGAGCAGTACTTC.

This clone was seen a handful of times. The chain couples TRBV27 to TRBJ2-7; 9 nucleotides line up with TRBD1. V gave up 3 bases and J gave up 5 bases; unmatched junction bases: 11. The CDR3 has 16 amino acids. The germline CDR1 and CDR2 sequences are MNHEY and SMNVEV (reference sequence). The CDR3 DNA is TGTGCCAGCAGTTTGTTTGAGGGACAGGGTGTACACGAGCAGTACTTC. This gives the protein CASSLFEGQGVHEQYF.

CDR3 amino acids: CASSPTGAGETQYF. CDR3 bases: TGCGCCAGCAGCCCGACGGGGGCGGGAGAGACCCAGTACTTC. The chain recombines TRBV5-1 with TRBJ2-5, with D perhaps being TRBD1 or TRBD2 (6 bases each). This CDR3 has 14 residues. Germline loops: CDR1 SGHRS, CDR2 YFSETQ. V gave up 4 bases and J gave up 4 bases, with 14 bases separating them.

This rearrangement joins TRBV5-1 to TRBJ2-5; unclear D gene. Looked up from germline, CDR1 is SGHRS and CDR2 is YFSETQ. Trimming shortened V by 4 bases and J by 4 bases, and 11 bases separated the two germline ends. This CDR3 is built from 13 residues. DNA for the CDR3: TGCGCCAGCAGCACGCCGGGTGCAGAGACCCAGTACTTC. This gives the protein CASSTPGAETQYF.

CDR3 region: CSVESGYEQYF. In nucleotides, the CDR3 is TGCAGCGTTGAATCGGGTTACGAGCAGTACTTC. The J gene is TRBJ2-7, the V gene TRBV29-1; D unclear. V gave up 2 bases and J gave up 4 bases, with 6 bases separating them. Germline V gene lookup returns CDR1 SQVTM and CDR2 ANQGSEA. This CDR3 contains 11 residues.

This rearrangement joins TRBV11-2 to TRBJ2-2; 9 bases fit TRBD2. CDR1 is SGHAT and CDR2 is FQNNGV in the germline V gene. This CDR3 region has 16 residues. V lost 5 bases to trimming and J lost 6 bases; unmatched junction nucleotides: 10. CDR3 DNA: TGTGCCAGCAGCGCGGTCGGCGGGAGGGCCCCCGGGGAGCTGTTTTTT. It encodes CASSAVGGRAPGELFF.

The V call is TRBV5-1, the J call TRBJ2-7, with 12 bases aligning to TRBD2. V was pared by 0 bases and J by 3 bases, with 7 bases of the junction left unmatched. There are 17 residues in the CDR3. In germline, CDR1 is SGHRS, CDR2 YFSETQ. The CDR3 is CASSLEGLAGWGYEQYF. In nucleotides, the CDR3 is TGCGCCAGCAGCTTGGAAGGACTAGCGGGGTGGGGCTACGAGCAGTACTTC.

The chain couples TRBV7-2 to TRBJ2-3, with D unclear. CDR1 is SGHTA, CDR2 FQGNSA, per germline. The CDR3 covers 14 residues. V lost 2 bases, J lost 2 bases, and 8 bases lay in between. CDR3: CASSLMIDTDTQYF. DNA of the CDR3: TGTGCCAGCAGCTTAATGATCGACACAGATACGCAGTATTTT.

V gene TRBV4-3 combines with J gene TRBJ2-1; tentatively, D is TRBD1 (5 bases). The CDR3 spans 11 residues. Germline assignment: CDR1 LGHNA and CDR2 YSLEER. V gave up 6 bases and J gave up 11 bases, with 11 bases separating them. The CDR3 is CASRRDRKQFF. In nucleotides, the CDR3 is TGCGCCAGCAGACGCGACAGAAAGCAGTTCTTC.

J is TRBJ2-1 and V is TRBV4-1; 8 nucleotides align to TRBD1. CDR3 length: 17 residues. The V gene's germline CDR1 is MGHRA and CDR2 YSYEKL. With 0 bases clipped from V and 5 bases from J, the junction kept 9 bases outside the gene matches. CDR3 region: CASSQDVRQGANNEQFF. As DNA, the CDR3 is TGCGCCAGCAGCCAAGATGTCCGGCAGGGGGCTAACAATGAGCAGTTCTTC.